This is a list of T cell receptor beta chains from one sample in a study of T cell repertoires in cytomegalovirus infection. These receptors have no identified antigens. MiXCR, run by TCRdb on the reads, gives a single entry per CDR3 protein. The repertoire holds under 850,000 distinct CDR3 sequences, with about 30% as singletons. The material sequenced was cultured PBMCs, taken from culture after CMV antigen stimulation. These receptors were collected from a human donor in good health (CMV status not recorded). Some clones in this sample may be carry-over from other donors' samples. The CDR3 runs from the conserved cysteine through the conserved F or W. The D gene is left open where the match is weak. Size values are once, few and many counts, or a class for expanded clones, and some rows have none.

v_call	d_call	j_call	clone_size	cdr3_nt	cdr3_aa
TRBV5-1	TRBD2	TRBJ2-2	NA	TGCGCCAGCACCCGGACTAGCGGGGGTGCGACCGGGGAGCTGTTTTTT	CASTRTSGGATGELFF
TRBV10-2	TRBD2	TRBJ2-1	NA	TGCGCCAGCCGAGCGGGAGGGCCCTACAATGAGCAGTTCTTC	CASRAGGPYNEQFF
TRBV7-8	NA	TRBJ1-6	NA	TGTGCCAGCAGCTCCCCCCGGCGGGGAACTGGATCACCCCTCCACTTT	CASSSPRRGTGSPLHF
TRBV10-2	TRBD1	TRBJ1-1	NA	TGCGCCAGCAGGGTGACAGGGAAGGGTGAAGCTTTCTTT	CASRVTGKGEAFF
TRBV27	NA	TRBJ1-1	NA	TGTGCCAGCAGTTCTCCCAGGGTTCGGAACACTGAAGCTTTCTTT	CASSSPRVRNTEAFF
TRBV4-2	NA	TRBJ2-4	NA	TGTGCCAGCAGCCCTCACTGGGTCGTTAGGCAGGCAAACATTCAGTACTTC	CASSPHWVVRQANIQYF
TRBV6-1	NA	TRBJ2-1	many	TGTGCCAGCAGCGCGGGACCCATTCCTTACAATGAGCAGTTCTTC	CASSAGPIPYNEQFF
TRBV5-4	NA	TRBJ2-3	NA	TGTGCCAGCAGCTTGGAGGAACCTAGCACAGATACGCAGTATTTT	CASSLEEPSTDTQYF
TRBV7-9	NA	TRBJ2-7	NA	TGTGCCAGCAGCTTAGCGCACGGGCAATTCGTCGAGCAGTACTTC	CASSLAHGQFVEQYF
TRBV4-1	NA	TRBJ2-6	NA	TGCGCCAGCAGCCAAGCGTTTTTGCGGGGTGGGGCCAACGTCCTGACTTTC	CASSQAFLRGGANVLTF
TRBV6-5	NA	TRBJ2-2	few	TGTGCCACCGCGCGAAGGACCGGGGAGCTGTTTTTT	CATARRTGELFF
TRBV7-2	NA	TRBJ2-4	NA	TGTGCCAGCAGCGGGGAGTGGGACATTCAGTACTTC	CASSGEWDIQYF
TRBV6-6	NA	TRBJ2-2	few	TGTGCCAGCAGTTACTCGAGCGAGCACGGGGAGCTGTTTTTT	CASSYSSEHGELFF
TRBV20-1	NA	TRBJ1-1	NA	TGCAGTGCCCCCCCGGACACCTCAGACAAAGCTTTCTTT	CSAPPDTSDKAFF
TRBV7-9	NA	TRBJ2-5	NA	TGTGCCAGCAGCCTTGCTCGAGGTTGGGGGGAGACCCAGTACTTC	CASSLARGWGETQYF
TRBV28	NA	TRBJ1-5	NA	TGTGCCAGCAGTTTAGGAGGGCCCGATCAGCCCCAGCATTTT	CASSLGGPDQPQHF
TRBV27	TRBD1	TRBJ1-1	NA	TGTGCCAGCAGGATGGACAGGGGGCTCGTGAACACTGAAGCTTTCTTT	CASRMDRGLVNTEAFF
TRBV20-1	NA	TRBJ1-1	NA	TGCAGTGCTAGAGATCAAACGGTCGCTGAAGCTTTCTTT	CSARDQTVAEAFF
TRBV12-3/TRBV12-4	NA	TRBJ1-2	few	TGTGCCAGCAGTTCTCAACAGGGATACTATGGCTACACCTTC	CASSSQQGYYGYTF
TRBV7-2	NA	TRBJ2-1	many	TGTGCCACGCTTTGGGGCGGGACCTACAATGAGCAGTTCTTC	CATLWGGTYNEQFF
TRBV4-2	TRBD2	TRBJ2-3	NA	TGTGCCAGCATCCCCTCACCTGGGCGGGGGGGCCTGAGCACAGATACGCAGTATTTT	CASIPSPGRGGLSTDTQYF
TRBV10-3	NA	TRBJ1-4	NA	TGTGCCATCAGTGAGGGACAGATTAATGAAAAACTGTTTTTT	CAISEGQINEKLFF
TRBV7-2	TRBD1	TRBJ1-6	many	TGTGCCAGCGGACGGGACAGCTCGTATAATTCACCCCTCCACTTT	CASGRDSSYNSPLHF
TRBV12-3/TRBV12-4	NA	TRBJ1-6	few	TGTGCCAGCAGTCCCCACAGTCTAACCTTTTATTCACCCCTCCACTTT	CASSPHSLTFYSPLHF
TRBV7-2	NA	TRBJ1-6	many	TGTGCCAGCAGCTTGCGGGAGAATTCACCCCTCCACTTT	CASSLRENSPLHF
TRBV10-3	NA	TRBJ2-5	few	TGTGCCATCAGTGAGTCCGTGACGGTGGAAGAGACCCAGTACTTC	CAISESVTVEETQYF
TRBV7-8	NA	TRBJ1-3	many	TGTGCCAGCAGCTTTAGAGTCGGTGGAAACACCATATATTTT	CASSFRVGGNTIYF
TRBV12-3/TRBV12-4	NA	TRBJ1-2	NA	TGTGCCAGCAGTCCGACCATCCGGGGCGACCCGTATGGCTACACCTTC	CASSPTIRGDPYGYTF
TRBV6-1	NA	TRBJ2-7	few	TGTGCCAGCAGTGAAACGGGAGGGACAGCCTACGAGCAGTACTTC	CASSETGGTAYEQYF
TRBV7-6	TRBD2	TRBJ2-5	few	TGTGCCAGCAGCTGGGAGGGTTCCTTGGAGACCCAGTACTTC	CASSWEGSLETQYF
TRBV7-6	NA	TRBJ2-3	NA	TGTGCCAGCTCGACTTGGGGAGCAGATACGCAGTATTTT	CASSTWGADTQYF
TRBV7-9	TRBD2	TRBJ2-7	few	TGTGCCAGCAGCTTAGGGACTAGCGGGAGTCACGAGCAGTACTTC	CASSLGTSGSHEQYF